This is a list of T cell receptor beta chains from one sample in a study of blood T cells in healthy people across ages. In TCRdb, the 5' RACE reads were re-called with MiXCR into one record per CDR3 protein. The sample includes roughly 1.5 million distinct CDR3 sequences, 35% to 45% of them seen just once. Sequenced material: blood. The receptors originated from a woman aged 18-35 years in good health. Both conserved end residues are part of each CDR3. Fields, in order: J gene, clone size, V gene, D gene, CDR3 DNA, CDR3 protein. The D gene is left open where the match is weak. The size field is filled for only some rows; it gives once, few, many or a size class.

j_gene: TRBJ2-1; abundance: few; v_gene: TRBV9; d_gene: TRBD2; CDR3nt: TGTGCCAGCAGCGTAGTGCTAGCGGGAGGTAGGCATGAGCAGTTCTTC; CDR3aa: CASSVVLAGGRHEQFF
j_gene: TRBJ1-4; abundance: NA; v_gene: TRBV12-3/TRBV12-4; d_gene: NA; CDR3nt: TGTGCCAGCAGCACTAGGGGGTTAAGTAATGAAAAACTGTTTTTT; CDR3aa: CASSTRGLSNEKLFF
j_gene: TRBJ2-7; abundance: NA; v_gene: TRBV7-9; d_gene: NA; CDR3nt: TGTGCCAGCAGCTTACCCAGGGACTTAATCTACGAGCAGTACTTC; CDR3aa: CASSLPRDLIYEQYF
j_gene: TRBJ1-1; abundance: NA; v_gene: TRBV29-1; d_gene: NA; CDR3nt: TGCAGCGTAGTCTTTGATTCGATGAACACTGAAACTTTCTTT; CDR3aa: CSVVFDSMNTETFF
j_gene: TRBJ1-5; abundance: NA; v_gene: TRBV20-1; d_gene: NA; CDR3nt: TGCAGTGCTATCTGGTTGGATCAGCCCCAGCATTTT; CDR3aa: CSAIWLDQPQHF
j_gene: TRBJ2-6; abundance: NA; v_gene: TRBV7-2; d_gene: NA; CDR3nt: TGTGCCAGCAGCTTAGGTGTTCTCCCCTCTGGGGCCAACGTCCTGACTTTC; CDR3aa: CASSLGVLPSGANVLTF
j_gene: TRBJ2-7; abundance: few; v_gene: TRBV5-1; d_gene: NA; CDR3nt: TGCGCCAGCAGCCTAGAGACATCGGTAACCTACGAGCAGTACTTC; CDR3aa: CASSLETSVTYEQYF
j_gene: TRBJ1-1; abundance: NA; v_gene: TRBV7-8; d_gene: NA; CDR3nt: TGTGCCAGCAGAAATTCAGGGTTGGGCACTGAAGCTTTCTTT; CDR3aa: CASRNSGLGTEAFF
j_gene: TRBJ2-6; abundance: NA; v_gene: TRBV2; d_gene: NA; CDR3nt: TGTGCCAGCAGTGGGGCTGGGGCCAACGTCCTGACTTTC; CDR3aa: CASSGAGANVLTF
j_gene: TRBJ2-3; abundance: few; v_gene: TRBV12-3/TRBV12-4; d_gene: NA; CDR3nt: TGTGCCACCAGCAAACAGAGAATCCCAGATACGCAGTATTTT; CDR3aa: CATSKQRIPDTQYF
j_gene: TRBJ1-2; abundance: NA; v_gene: TRBV7-8; d_gene: TRBD1; CDR3nt: TGTGCCAGCACCCTGACAGGGGAAAGTCTTGGCTACACCTTC; CDR3aa: CASTLTGESLGYTF
j_gene: TRBJ1-6; abundance: NA; v_gene: TRBV27; d_gene: NA; CDR3nt: TGTGCCAGCAGTTTAGATACGGTTGCACCCCTCCACTTT; CDR3aa: CASSLDTVAPLHF
j_gene: TRBJ2-1; abundance: few; v_gene: TRBV7-2; d_gene: NA; CDR3nt: TGTGCCAGCAGCGTACTTCGCTTTTCCAATGAGCAGTTCTTC; CDR3aa: CASSVLRFSNEQFF
j_gene: TRBJ2-5; abundance: few; v_gene: TRBV7-2; d_gene: NA; CDR3nt: TGTGCCAGCAGCTTACACGGAGAGACCCAGTACTTC; CDR3aa: CASSLHGETQYF
j_gene: TRBJ2-1; abundance: NA; v_gene: TRBV4-3; d_gene: TRBD2; CDR3nt: TGCGCCAGCAGCCAGGCATCGACTAGCGGGACCAACTACAATGAGCAGTTCTTC; CDR3aa: CASSQASTSGTNYNEQFF
j_gene: TRBJ2-3; abundance: once; v_gene: TRBV21-1; d_gene: NA; CDR3nt: TGTGCCAGCAGCACCGACGAGCTTCCCACAGATACGCAGTATTTT; CDR3aa: CASSTDELPTDTQYF
j_gene: TRBJ2-3; abundance: few; v_gene: TRBV7-2; d_gene: NA; CDR3nt: TGTGCCAGCAAAAGGGACAAAATTTCGACAGATACGCAGTATTTT; CDR3aa: CASKRDKISTDTQYF
j_gene: TRBJ1-1; abundance: few; v_gene: TRBV6-5; d_gene: NA; CDR3nt: TGTGCCAGCAGTTACCGCGGCCCAGCGGGCACTGAAGCTTTCTTT; CDR3aa: CASSYRGPAGTEAFF
j_gene: TRBJ2-4; abundance: few; v_gene: TRBV4-3; d_gene: TRBD1; CDR3nt: TGCGCCAGCAGCCAGTTACAGGGGGCGGTAGCCAAAAACATTCAGTACTTC; CDR3aa: CASSQLQGAVAKNIQYF
j_gene: TRBJ2-7; abundance: few; v_gene: TRBV5-1; d_gene: TRBD1; CDR3nt: TGCGCCAGCAGCTGGGGACAGGGGTCTACCTACGAGCAGTACTTC; CDR3aa: CASSWGQGSTYEQYF
j_gene: TRBJ2-6; abundance: NA; v_gene: TRBV12-3/TRBV12-4; d_gene: TRBD1; CDR3nt: TGTGCCAGCAGTGCAACAGGGGCGAGGGGGGCCAACGTCCTGACTTTC; CDR3aa: CASSATGARGANVLTF
j_gene: TRBJ1-2; abundance: NA; v_gene: TRBV20-1; d_gene: TRBD1; CDR3nt: TGCAGTGCTATACGACAGGGTACCGATGGCTACACCTTC; CDR3aa: CSAIRQGTDGYTF
j_gene: TRBJ2-5; abundance: NA; v_gene: TRBV2; d_gene: TRBD2; CDR3nt: TGTGCCAGCACCCTCACGAGGGTCCTTCGGCGGGAGCAGTACTTC; CDR3aa: CASTLTRVLRREQYF
j_gene: TRBJ2-3; abundance: few; v_gene: TRBV4-3; d_gene: NA; CDR3nt: TGCGCCAGCAGCCAAACATCTAGAATTTCCAAAGATACGCAGTATTTT; CDR3aa: CASSQTSRISKDTQYF
j_gene: TRBJ1-1; abundance: NA; v_gene: TRBV14; d_gene: NA; CDR3nt: TGTGCCAGCAGCCAGGATGTGGGGGGTGAAGCTTTCTTT; CDR3aa: CASSQDVGGEAFF
j_gene: TRBJ1-2; abundance: NA; v_gene: TRBV18; d_gene: NA; CDR3nt: TGTGCCAGCTCACCCCGGGCAGGGGCGGACTATGGCTACACCTTC; CDR3aa: CASSPRAGADYGYTF
j_gene: TRBJ2-7; abundance: NA; v_gene: TRBV12-3/TRBV12-4; d_gene: NA; CDR3nt: TGTGCCAGCAGAGTTAGCGGTAACTCCTACGAGCAGTACTTC; CDR3aa: CASRVSGNSYEQYF
j_gene: TRBJ2-3; abundance: NA; v_gene: TRBV11-2; d_gene: NA; CDR3nt: TGTGCCAGCAGCTCTCCCGGGACTGACGGAGGTACGCAGTATTTT; CDR3aa: CASSSPGTDGGTQYF
j_gene: TRBJ1-3; abundance: NA; v_gene: TRBV7-9; d_gene: NA; CDR3nt: TGTGCCAACAGCCCGGACAGCAACTCTGGAAACACCATATATTTT; CDR3aa: CANSPDSNSGNTIYF
j_gene: TRBJ1-1; abundance: NA; v_gene: TRBV20-1; d_gene: NA; CDR3nt: TGCAGTGCCCAACAAGAGAACACTGAAGCTTTCTTT; CDR3aa: CSAQQENTEAFF